Presented here are 3 T cell receptor beta chains from one specimen sequenced in a study of blood T cell repertoires in COVID-19. Generated by immunoSEQ multiplex PCR, the TCRdb table keeps only in-frame clones and is missing some. The sample yields some 35,000 clones, about 80% seen once. What was sequenced was peripheral blood. The receptors derive from a man of 80 years or more with acute or convalescent COVID-19.

This chain joins TRBV7-2 and TRBJ1-5, with no clear D. Looked up from germline, CDR1 is SGHTA and CDR2 is FQGNSA. V lost 1 base, J lost 7 bases, and 14 bases lay in between. There are 15 residues in the CDR3. Here the CDR3 DNA reads TGTGCCAGCAGCTTAGTGGCAGAAAACGGGCAGCCCCAGCATTTT. Residues: CASSLVAENGQPQHF.

The chain combines TRBV7-9 with TRBJ2-3, with TRBD1 matching 8 bases. Germline-derived CDR1 and CDR2 are SEHNR and FQNEAQ (reference sequence). The CDR3 contains 15 residues. V lost 5 bases, J lost 2 bases, and 6 bases stayed unmatched. CDR3 bases: TGTGCCAGCAGCAAGAGGACAGGGACCACAGATACGCAGTATTTT. It specifies CASSKRTGTTDTQYF.

The chain uses TRBV19 and TRBJ2-5, with D perhaps TRBD1 (6 bases). CDR3 size: 13 residues. Looked up from germline, CDR1 is LNHDA and CDR2 is SQIVND (reference sequence). Between the trimmed V and J ends, which lost 1 base and 5 bases, there was a span of 8 bases. The CDR3, as DNA: TGTGCCAGTAGTATAGGGACAGCGGAGACCCAGTACTTC. This gives the protein CASSIGTAETQYF.